This TCR beta chain was captured in a study of blood T cell repertoires in COVID-19. Overall study context: Spain, Italy and the United States supplied samples that represented acute and convalescent COVID-19. T cells, B-cell-depleted T cells, or PBMCs provided the cDNA or gDNA that served as material.

The V gene's germline CDR1 is MNHEY and CDR2 SVGEGT. This CDR3 is built from 18 residues. V dropped 7 bases and J dropped 0 bases, with 22 bases sitting between them. This clone was picked up one time. In the study's own analysis: Reference gene primer amplification gave nucleated cell count estimates. The assay was immunoSEQ multiplex PCR, and TCRdb's table has in-frame clones only and misses some. V, J and clone size were drawn from that table, and D and trimming were deduced from the DNA. The data show about 200,000 clones, almost 85% seen once. The sample comprised peripheral blood. The receptor's source is a human donor with acute or convalescent COVID-19. The donor label of this sample is uncertain. The chain is built from TRBV6-2 or TRBV6-3 and TRBJ1-5; D is perhaps TRBD1 (6 bases). This chain's CDR3 is CASTPATTGLYSNQPQHF. The CDR3 region has the DNA TGTGCCAGCACCCCCGCGACTACAGGGCTCTATAGCAATCAGCCCCAGCATTTT.